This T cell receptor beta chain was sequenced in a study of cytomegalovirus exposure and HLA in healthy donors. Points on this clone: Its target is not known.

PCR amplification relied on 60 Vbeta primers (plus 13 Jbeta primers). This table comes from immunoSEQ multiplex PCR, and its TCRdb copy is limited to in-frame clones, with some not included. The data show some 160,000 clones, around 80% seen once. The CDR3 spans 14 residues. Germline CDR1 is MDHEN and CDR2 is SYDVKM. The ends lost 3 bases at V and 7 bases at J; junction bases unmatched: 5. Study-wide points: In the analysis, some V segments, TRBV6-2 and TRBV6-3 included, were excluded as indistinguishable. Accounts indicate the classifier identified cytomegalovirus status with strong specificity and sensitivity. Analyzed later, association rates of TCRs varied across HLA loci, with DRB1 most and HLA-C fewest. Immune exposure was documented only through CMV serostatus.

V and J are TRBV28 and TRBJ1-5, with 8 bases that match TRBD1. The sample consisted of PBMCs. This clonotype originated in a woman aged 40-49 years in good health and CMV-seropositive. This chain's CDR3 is CASSFRGPIQPQHF. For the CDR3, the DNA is TGTGCCAGCAGTTTCAGGGGGCCGATACAGCCCCAGCATTTT.